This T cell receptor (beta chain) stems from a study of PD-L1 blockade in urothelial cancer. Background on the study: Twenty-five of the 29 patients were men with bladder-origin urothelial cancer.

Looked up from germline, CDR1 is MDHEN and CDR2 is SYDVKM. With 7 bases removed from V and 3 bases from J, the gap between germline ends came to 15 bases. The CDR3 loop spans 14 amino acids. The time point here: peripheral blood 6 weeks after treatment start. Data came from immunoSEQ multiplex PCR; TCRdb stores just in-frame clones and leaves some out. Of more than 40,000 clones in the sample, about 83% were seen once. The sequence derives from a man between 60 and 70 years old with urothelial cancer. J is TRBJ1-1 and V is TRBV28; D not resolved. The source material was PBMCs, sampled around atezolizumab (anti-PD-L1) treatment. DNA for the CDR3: TGTGCCAGCACCCTCGGAGGCCTAGACACTGAAGCTTTCTTT. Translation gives CASTLGGLDTEAFF. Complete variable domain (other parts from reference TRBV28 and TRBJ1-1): DVKVTQSSRYLVKRTGEKVFLECVQDMDHENMFWYRQDPGLGLRLIYFSYDVKMKEKGDIPEGYSVSREKKERFSLILESASTNQTSMYLCASTLGGLDTEAFFGQGTRLTVV.